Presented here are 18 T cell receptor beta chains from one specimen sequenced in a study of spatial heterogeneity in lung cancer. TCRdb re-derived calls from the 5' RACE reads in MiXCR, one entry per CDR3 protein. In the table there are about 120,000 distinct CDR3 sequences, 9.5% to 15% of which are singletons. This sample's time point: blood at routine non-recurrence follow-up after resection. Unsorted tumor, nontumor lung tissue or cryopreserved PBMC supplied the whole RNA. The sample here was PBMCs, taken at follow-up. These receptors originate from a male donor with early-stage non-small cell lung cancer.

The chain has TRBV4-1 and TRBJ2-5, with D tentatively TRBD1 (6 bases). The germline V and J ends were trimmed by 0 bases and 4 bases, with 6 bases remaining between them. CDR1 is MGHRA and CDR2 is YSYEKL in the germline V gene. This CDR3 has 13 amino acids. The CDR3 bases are TGCGCCAGCAGCCAAGAGGGGGCAGAGACCCAGTACTTC. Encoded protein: CASSQEGAETQYF.

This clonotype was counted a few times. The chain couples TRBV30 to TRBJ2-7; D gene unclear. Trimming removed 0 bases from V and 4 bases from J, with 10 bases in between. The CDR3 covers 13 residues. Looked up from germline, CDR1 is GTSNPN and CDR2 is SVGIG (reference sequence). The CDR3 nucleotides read TGTGCCTGGAGTGTAAGGCAGTTATACGAGCAGTACTTC. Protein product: CAWSVRQLYEQYF.

The DNA for the CDR3 is TGTGCCAGTAGTTCCCTCCGGGACAGGAGCTACAATGAGCAGTTCTTC. It codes for CASSSLRDRSYNEQFF. This chain links TRBV19 with TRBJ2-1; 8 nucleotides agree with TRBD1. The germline gives CDR1 LNHDA, CDR2 SQIVND (reference sequence). The CDR3 is 16 amino acids. V lost 5 bases to trimming and J lost 3 bases; unmatched junction nucleotides: 9.

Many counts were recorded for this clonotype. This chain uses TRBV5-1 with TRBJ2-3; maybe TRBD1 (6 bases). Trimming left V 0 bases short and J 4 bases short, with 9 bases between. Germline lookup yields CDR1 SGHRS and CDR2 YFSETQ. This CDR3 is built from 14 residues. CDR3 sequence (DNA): TGCGCCAGCAGCTTGGACAGGGCGTCAGATACGCAGTATTTT. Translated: CASSLDRASDTQYF. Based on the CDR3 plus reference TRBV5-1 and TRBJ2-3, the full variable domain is KAGVTQTPRYLIKTRGQQVTLSCSPISGHRSVSWYQQTPGQGLQFLFEYFSETQRNKGNFPGRFSGRQFSNSRSEMNVSTLELGDSALYLCASSLDRASDTQYFGPGTRLTVL.

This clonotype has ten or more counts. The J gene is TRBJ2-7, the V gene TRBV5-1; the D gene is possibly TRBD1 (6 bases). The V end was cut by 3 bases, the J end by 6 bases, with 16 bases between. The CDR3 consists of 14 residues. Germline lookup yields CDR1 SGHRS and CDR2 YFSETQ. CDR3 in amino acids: CASSSGTPGSEQYF. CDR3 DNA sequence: TGCGCCAGCAGCTCCGGGACACCGGGCTCCGAGCAGTACTTC.

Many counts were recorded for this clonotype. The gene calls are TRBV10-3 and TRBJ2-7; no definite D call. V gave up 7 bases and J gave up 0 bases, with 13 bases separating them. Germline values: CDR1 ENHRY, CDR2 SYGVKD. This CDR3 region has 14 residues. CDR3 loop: CAIKRADGSYEQYF. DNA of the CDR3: TGTGCCATCAAACGGGCTGACGGCTCCTACGAGCAGTACTTC.

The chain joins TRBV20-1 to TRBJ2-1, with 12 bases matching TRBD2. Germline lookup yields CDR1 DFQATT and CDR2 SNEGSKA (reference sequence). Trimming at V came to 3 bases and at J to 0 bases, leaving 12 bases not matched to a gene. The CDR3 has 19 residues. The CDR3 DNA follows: TGCAGTGCTAGGTTCCCGGGTCTAGCGGGGGGGAGCTCCTACAATGAGCAGTTCTTC. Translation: CSARFPGLAGGSSYNEQFF.

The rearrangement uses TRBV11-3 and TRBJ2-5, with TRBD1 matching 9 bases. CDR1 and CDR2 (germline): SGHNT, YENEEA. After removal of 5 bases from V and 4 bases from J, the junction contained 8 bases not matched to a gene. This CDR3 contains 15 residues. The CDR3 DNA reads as TGTGCCAGCAGCGTGACAGGGGGTTGGTTAGAGACCCAGTACTTC. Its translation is CASSVTGGWLETQYF.

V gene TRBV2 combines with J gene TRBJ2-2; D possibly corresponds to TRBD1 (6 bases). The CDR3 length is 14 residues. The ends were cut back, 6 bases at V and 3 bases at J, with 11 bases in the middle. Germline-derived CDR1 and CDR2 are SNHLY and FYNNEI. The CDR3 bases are TGTGCCAGCAGCTGGGGGCTTGACACCGGGGAGCTGTTTTTT. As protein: CASSWGLDTGELFF.

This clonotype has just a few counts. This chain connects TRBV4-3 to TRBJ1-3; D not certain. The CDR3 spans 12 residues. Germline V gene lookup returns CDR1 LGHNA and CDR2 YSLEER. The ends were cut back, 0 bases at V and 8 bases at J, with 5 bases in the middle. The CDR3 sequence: CASSQDWYTIYF. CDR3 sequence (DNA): TGCGCCAGCAGCCAAGATTGGTACACCATATATTTT.

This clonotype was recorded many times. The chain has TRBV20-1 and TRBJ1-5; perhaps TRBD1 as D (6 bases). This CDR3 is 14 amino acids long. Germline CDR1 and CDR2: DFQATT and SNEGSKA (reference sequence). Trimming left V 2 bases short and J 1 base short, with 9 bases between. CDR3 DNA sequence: TGCAGTGCTAGACAGGGGAGCAGCAATCAGCCCCAGCATTTT. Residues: CSARQGSSNQPQHF.

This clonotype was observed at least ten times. CDR3 DNA sequence: TGTGCCAGCAACCCCGTGGCGGGTGGACAAGAGACCCAGTACTTC. As protein: CASNPVAGGQETQYF. This chain connects TRBV5-6 to TRBJ2-5, with D perhaps matching TRBD2 (5 bases). Germline V gene lookup returns CDR1 SGHDT and CDR2 YYEEEE. V lost 6 bases, J lost 2 bases, and 17 bases lay in between. The CDR3 spans 15 residues.

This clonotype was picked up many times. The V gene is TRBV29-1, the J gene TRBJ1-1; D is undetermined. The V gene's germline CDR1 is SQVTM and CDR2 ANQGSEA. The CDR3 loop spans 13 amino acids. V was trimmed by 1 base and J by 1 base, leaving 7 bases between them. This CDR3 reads CSVEVRSNTEAFF. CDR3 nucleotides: TGCAGCGTTGAAGTCAGGTCGAACACTGAAGCTTTCTTT.

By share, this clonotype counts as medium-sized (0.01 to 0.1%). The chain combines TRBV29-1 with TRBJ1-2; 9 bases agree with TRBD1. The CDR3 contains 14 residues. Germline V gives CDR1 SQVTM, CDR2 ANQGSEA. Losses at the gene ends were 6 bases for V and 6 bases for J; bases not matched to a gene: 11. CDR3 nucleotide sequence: TGCAGCGTCTTTGTCCCTACAGGGGGCGATGGCTACACCTTC. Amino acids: CSVFVPTGGDGYTF.

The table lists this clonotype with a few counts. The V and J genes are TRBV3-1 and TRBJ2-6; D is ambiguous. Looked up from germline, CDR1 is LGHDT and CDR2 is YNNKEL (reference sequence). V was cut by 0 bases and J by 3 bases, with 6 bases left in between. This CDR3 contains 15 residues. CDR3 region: CASSQDTLGANVLTF. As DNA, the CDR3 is TGTGCCAGCAGCCAAGACACCCTTGGGGCCAACGTCCTGACTTTC.

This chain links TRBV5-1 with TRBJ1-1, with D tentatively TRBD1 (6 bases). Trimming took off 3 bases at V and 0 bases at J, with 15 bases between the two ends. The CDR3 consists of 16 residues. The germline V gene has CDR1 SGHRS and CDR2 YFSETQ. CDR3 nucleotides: TGCGCCAGCAGCTCTCGGGACACGAACATGAACACTGAAGCTTTCTTT. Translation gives CASSSRDTNMNTEAFF.

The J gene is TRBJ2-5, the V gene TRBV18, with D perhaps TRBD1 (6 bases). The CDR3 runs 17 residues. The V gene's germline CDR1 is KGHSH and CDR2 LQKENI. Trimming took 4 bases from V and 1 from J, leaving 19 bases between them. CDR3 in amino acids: CASSRLQEQGPQETQYF. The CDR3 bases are TGTGCCAGCTCACGGCTACAAGAACAGGGACCCCAAGAGACCCAGTACTTC.

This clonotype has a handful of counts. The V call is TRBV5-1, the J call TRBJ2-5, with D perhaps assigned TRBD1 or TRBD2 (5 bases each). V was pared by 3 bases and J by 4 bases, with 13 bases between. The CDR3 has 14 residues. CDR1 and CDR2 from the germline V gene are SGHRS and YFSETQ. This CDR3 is CASSYRGVAETQYF. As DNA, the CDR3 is TGCGCCAGCAGCTACCGAGGGGTGGCAGAGACCCAGTACTTC.